This T cell receptor (beta chain) was recorded in a study of vaccination and CD4 T cells after COVID-19. Study results and limitations: Convalescent patients' clones that were vaccine-specific were spike mono-reactive in 304 of 307 cases. The study found that a median about 87% of reactive clones in convalescent patients appeared only post-vaccination.

The germline V and J ends were trimmed by 0 bases and 6 bases, with 18 bases remaining between them. The germline CDR1 and CDR2 sequences are MNHEY and SVGAGI. The CDR3 extends over 17 amino acids. With regard to this clonotype: The target antigen is unknown.

TCRdb reprocessed the PCR reads via MiXCR and lists one record per CDR3 protein. This sample carries about 18,000 distinct CDR3 sequences, 60% to 80% of them seen once, and the ten largest clones take under 1.2%. The chain joins TRBV6-5 to TRBJ1-5; tentatively, D is TRBD1 (5 bases). The sequence was obtained from a human donor who had recovered from COVID-19. This material consisted of CD4+ T cells from blood, taken before SARS-CoV-2 vaccination. CDR3 residues: CASSYSPGPTGSQPQHF. The CDR3 nucleotides are TGTGCCAGCAGTTACTCGCCGGGACCTACCGGTTCTCAGCCCCAGCATTTT.